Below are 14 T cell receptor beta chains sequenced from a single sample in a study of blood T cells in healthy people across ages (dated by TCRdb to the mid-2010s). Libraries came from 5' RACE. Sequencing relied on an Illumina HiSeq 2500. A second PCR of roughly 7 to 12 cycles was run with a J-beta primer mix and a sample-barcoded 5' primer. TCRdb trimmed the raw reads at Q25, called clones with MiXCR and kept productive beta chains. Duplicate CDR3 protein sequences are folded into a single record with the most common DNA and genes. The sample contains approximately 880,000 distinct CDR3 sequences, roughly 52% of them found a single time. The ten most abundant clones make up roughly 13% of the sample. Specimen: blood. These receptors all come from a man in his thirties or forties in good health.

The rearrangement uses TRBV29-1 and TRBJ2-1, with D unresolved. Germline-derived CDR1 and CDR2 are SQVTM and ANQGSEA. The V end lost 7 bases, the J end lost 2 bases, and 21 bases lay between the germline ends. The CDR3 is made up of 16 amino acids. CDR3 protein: CSATPSVAGPYNEQFF. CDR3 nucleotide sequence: TGCAGCGCTACCCCAAGTGTGGCCGGTCCCTACAATGAGCAGTTCTTC.

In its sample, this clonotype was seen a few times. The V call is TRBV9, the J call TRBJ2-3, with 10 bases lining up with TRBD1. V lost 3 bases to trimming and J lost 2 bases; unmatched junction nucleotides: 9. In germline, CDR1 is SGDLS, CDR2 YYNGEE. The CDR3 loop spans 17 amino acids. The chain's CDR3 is CASSGRQGAKPTDTQYF. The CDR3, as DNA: TGTGCCAGCAGCGGCCGACAGGGGGCTAAGCCCACAGATACGCAGTATTTT.

This CDR3 reads CASSLISSTSGSYEQYF. The CDR3 DNA is TGTGCCAGCAGCTTAATTTCCTCGACTAGCGGCTCCTACGAGCAGTACTTC. The chain employs TRBV7-2 and TRBJ2-7; 9 positions match TRBD2. Trimming removed 2 bases from V and 0 bases from J; junction bases left unmatched: 8. The CDR3 is 17 residues long. The germline V gene encodes CDR1 SGHTA and CDR2 FQGNSA.

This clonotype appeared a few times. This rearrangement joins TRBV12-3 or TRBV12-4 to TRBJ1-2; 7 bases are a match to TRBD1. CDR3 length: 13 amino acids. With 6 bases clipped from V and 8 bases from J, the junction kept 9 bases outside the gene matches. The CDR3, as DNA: TGTGCCAGCAGGCAACAGGGGACTGGAGGCTACACCTTC. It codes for CASRQQGTGGYTF.

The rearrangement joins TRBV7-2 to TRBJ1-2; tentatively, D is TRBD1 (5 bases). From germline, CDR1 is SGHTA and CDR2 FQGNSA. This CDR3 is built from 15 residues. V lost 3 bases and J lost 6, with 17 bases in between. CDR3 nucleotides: TGTGCCAGCAGCTTTAACCTCGGGGGGGTAGATGGCTACACCTTC. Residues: CASSFNLGGVDGYTF.

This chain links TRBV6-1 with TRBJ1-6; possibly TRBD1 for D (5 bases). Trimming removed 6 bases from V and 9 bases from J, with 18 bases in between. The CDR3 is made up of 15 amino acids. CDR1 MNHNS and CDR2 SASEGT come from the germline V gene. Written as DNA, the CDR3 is TGTGCCAGCAGGATCGGGACGACGGGGGGTTCACCCCTCCACTTT. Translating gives CASRIGTTGGSPLHF.

The CDR3 DNA reads as TGTGCCAGCAGCCAATCGGGCCAAGAGGTCGGCAATGAGCAGTTCTTC. Translating gives CASSQSGQEVGNEQFF. The chain uses TRBV3-1 and TRBJ2-1, with D hard to call. Germline CDR1 LGHDT, CDR2 YNNKEL (reference sequence). This CDR3 spans 16 amino acids. V dropped 2 bases and J dropped 6 bases, with 17 bases sitting between them.

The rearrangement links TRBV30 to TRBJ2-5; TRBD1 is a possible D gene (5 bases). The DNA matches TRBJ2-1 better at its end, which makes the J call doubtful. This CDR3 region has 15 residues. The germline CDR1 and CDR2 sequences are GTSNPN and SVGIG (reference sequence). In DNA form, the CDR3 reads TGTGCCTGGAGTGTACTGCAGGGCATACAAGAGACCCAGTTCTTC. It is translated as CAWSVLQGIQETQFF.

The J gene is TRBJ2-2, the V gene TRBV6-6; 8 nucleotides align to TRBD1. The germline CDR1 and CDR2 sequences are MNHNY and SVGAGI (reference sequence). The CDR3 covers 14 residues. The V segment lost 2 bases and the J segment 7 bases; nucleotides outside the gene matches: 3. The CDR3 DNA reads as TGTGCCAGCAGTTACGCGACAGGGGTCGGGGAGCTGTTTTTT. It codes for CASSYATGVGELFF.

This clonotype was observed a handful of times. CDR3: CSVRGGVSTYNEQFF. The DNA of the CDR3 is TGCAGCGTTCGCGGCGGGGTCTCCACTTACAATGAGCAGTTCTTC. The chain is built from TRBV29-1 and TRBJ2-1; D may be TRBD2 (6 bases). Trimming left V 5 bases short and J 4 bases short, with 18 bases between. The CDR3 is made up of 15 amino acids. Germline V lookup: CDR1 SQVTM, CDR2 ANQGSEA.

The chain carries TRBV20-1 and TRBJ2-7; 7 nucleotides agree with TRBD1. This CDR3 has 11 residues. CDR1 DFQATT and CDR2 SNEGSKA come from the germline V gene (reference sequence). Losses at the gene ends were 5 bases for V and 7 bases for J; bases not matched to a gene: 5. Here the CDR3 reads CSAAGGAEQYF. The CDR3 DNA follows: TGCAGTGCTGCAGGGGGTGCGGAGCAGTACTTC.

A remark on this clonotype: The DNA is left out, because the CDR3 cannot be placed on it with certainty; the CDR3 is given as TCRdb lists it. CDR3 residues: CSVVIPQGLANYGCTF. The V and J genes are TRBV29-1 and TRBJ1-2; TRBD1 is taken as the D call from the table, unchecked against the DNA. The V gene's germline CDR1 is SQVTM and CDR2 ANQGSEA. The CDR3 has 16 residues if both end residues are counted.

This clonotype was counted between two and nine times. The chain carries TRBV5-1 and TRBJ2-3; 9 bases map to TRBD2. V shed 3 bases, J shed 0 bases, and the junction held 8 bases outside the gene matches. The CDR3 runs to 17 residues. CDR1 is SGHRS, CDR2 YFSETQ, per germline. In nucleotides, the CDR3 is TGCGCCAGCAGCTCGGGACTAGCAACCCCTAGCACAGATACGCAGTATTTT. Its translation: CASSSGLATPSTDTQYF. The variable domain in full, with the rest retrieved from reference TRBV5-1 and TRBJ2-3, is KAGVTQTPRYLIKTRGQQVTLSCSPISGHRSVSWYQQTPGQGLQFLFEYFSETQRNKGNFPGRFSGRQFSNSRSEMNVSTLELGDSALYLCASSSGLATPSTDTQYFGPGTRLTVL.

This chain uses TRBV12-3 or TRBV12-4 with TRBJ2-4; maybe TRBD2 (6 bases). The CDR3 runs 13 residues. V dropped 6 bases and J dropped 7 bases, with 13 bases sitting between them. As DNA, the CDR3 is TGTGCCAGCAGCTACCAGGAGGGGAACATTCAGTACTTC. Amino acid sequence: CASSYQEGNIQYF.